This TCR beta chain was captured by sequencing in a study of blood T cells in healthy people across ages. Germline-derived CDR1 and CDR2 are MNHEY and SVGEGT. The CDR3 loop spans 17 amino acids. With a J-beta primer mix and a sample-barcoded 5' primer, a second PCR ran 7 to 11 cycles. In TCRdb, the 5' RACE reads were re-called with MiXCR into one record per CDR3 protein. The table lists about a million distinct CDR3 sequences, roughly 51% of them singletons, with about 20% in the top ten. The genes are TRBV6-2 or TRBV6-3 and TRBJ2-7, with 8 bases aligning to TRBD2. The J call is uncertain, as TRBJ2-5 better fits the DNA end. The sequenced material came from blood. This clonotype was obtained from a woman in her sixties or seventies in good health. Written as DNA, the CDR3 is TGTGCCAGCAGTTCCGAGGGGAGCGGGAGAGGGAGAGAGACCCAGTACTTC. Amino acids: CASSSEGSGRGRETQYF.